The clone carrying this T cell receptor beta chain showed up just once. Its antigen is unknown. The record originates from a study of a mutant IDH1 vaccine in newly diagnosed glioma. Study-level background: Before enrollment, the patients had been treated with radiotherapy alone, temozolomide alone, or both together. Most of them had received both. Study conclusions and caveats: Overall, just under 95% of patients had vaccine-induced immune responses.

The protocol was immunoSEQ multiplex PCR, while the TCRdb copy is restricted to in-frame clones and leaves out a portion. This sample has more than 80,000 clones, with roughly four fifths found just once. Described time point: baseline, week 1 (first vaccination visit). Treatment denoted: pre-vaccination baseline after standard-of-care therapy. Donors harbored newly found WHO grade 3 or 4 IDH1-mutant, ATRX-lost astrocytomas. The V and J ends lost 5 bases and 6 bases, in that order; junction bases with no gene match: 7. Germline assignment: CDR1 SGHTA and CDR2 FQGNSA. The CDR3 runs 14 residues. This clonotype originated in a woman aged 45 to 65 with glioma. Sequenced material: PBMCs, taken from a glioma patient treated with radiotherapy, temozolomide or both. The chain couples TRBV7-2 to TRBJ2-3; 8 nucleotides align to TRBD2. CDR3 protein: CASSPGLVPDTQYF. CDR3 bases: TGTGCCAGCAGCCCGGGACTAGTCCCCGATACGCAGTATTTT.